Each of the 5 T cell receptor beta chains below was sequenced from the same sample in a study of T cells in Graves' hyperthyroidism and ophthalmopathy. Amplified TCR beta CDR3 regions derived from RNA transcripts. A first-round RT-PCR of the TCR CDR3 used the HTBI primer set. From the multiplex PCR reads, TCRdb called clonotypes with MiXCR, one entry per CDR3 protein. This sample has approximately 510,000 distinct CDR3 sequences, with approximately 49% found just once. Sequencing used peripheral blood or thyroid tissue (not recorded which). The receptors come from an adult woman with Graves' disease, either hyperthyroidism or ophthalmopathy (not recorded which).

This clonotype was counted once. In nucleotides, the CDR3 is TGTGCCAGCAGCGTAGTAGCGGGAGGGGCTGAGACCCAGTACTTC. The encoded protein is CASSVVAGGAETQYF. The chain is built from TRBV9 and TRBJ2-5; 11 bases align to TRBD2. The CDR3 extends over 15 amino acids. V was pared by 0 bases and J by 5 bases, with 3 bases of the junction left unmatched. CDR1 and CDR2 (germline): SGDLS, YYNGEE.

This sequence joins TRBV7-9 and TRBJ1-2; D gene unclear. Trimming took off 4 bases at V and 6 bases at J, with 6 bases between the two ends. The germline CDR1 and CDR2 sequences are SEHNR and FQNEAQ (reference sequence). The length of the CDR3 is 11 residues. CDR3 sequence (DNA): TGTGCCAGCAGCTACCACAATGGCTACACCTTC. Its translation: CASSYHNGYTF.

The CDR3 is CATSVQGPGETQYF. CDR3 bases: TGTGCCACCAGTGTCCAAGGGCCCGGGGAGACCCAGTACTTC. The chain couples TRBV24-1 to TRBJ2-5; D not resolved. CDR1 and CDR2 from the germline V gene are KGHDR and SFDVKD. With 5 bases removed from V and 5 bases from J, the gap between germline ends came to 14 bases. The CDR3 extends over 14 amino acids.

This clonotype was detected only a few times. One end of the junction does not line up with germline, which may come from a read error. V gene TRBV7-9 combines with J gene TRBJ2-7; TRBD1 agrees at 8 bases. This CDR3 spans 14 amino acids. Per germline, CDR1 SEHNR and CDR2 FQNEAQ (reference sequence). The CDR3 reads CASSQGDRNYGQYF. In nucleotides, the CDR3 is TGTGCCAGCAGTCAGGGGGACAGGAACTACGGGCAGTACTTC.

Of note for this clonotype: The CDR3 does not close with the conserved phenylalanine or tryptophan, likely indicating a read error. The limits of the CDR3 on the DNA are not certain, so only TCRdb's listed CDR3 is given. The rearrangement uses TRBV11-2 and TRBJ2-2; TRBD2 reflects the table's D call only, with no check against the DNA. The CDR3 length is 8 residues, termini included. Germline V gene data show CDR1 as SGHAT and CDR2 as FQNNGV. The CDR3 reads CASSLAGR.